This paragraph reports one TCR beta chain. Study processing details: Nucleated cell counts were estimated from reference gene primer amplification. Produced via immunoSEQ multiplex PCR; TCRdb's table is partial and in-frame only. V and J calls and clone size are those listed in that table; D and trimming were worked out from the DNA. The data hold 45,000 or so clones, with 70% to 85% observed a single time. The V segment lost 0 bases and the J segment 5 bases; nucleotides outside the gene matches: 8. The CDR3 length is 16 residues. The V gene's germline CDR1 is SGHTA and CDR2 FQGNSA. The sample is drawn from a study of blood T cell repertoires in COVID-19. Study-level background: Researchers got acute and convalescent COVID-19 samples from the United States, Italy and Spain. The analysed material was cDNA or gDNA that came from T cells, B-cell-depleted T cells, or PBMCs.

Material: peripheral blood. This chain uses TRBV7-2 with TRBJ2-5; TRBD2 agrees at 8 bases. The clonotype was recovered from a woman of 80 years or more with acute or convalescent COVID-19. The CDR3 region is CASSLAWLAGKETQYF. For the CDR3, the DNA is TGTGCCAGCAGCTTAGCTTGGCTAGCGGGCAAGGAGACCCAGTACTTC.